The entry below gives a single T cell receptor beta chain sequence along with its context. The CDR3 is made up of 14 amino acids. V was clipped by 7 bases and J by 4 bases; unmatched bases: 6. Looked up from germline, CDR1 is MDHEN and CDR2 is SYDVKM. Produced via immunoSEQ multiplex PCR; TCRdb's table is partial and in-frame only. The sample carries tens of thousands of clones, around 80% recorded once. The sample originates from a study of PD-1 blockade in classical Hodgkin lymphoma. As to time point: cycle 4 day 1 (C4D1), after less than 7 weeks of nivolumab. Every single patient, without exception, relapsed after autologous stem cell transplantation, and brentuximab vedotin exposure varied.

The source of this sequence is a human donor with classical Hodgkin lymphoma. J is TRBJ1-5 and V is TRBV28; 8 nucleotides match TRBD1. Sample: peripheral blood mononuclear cells (PBMCs), taken before the fourth cycle of nivolumab. CDR3 residues: CASTLQGGNQPQHF. In nucleotides, the CDR3 is TGTGCCAGCACCCTACAGGGGGGGAATCAGCCCCAGCATTTT.